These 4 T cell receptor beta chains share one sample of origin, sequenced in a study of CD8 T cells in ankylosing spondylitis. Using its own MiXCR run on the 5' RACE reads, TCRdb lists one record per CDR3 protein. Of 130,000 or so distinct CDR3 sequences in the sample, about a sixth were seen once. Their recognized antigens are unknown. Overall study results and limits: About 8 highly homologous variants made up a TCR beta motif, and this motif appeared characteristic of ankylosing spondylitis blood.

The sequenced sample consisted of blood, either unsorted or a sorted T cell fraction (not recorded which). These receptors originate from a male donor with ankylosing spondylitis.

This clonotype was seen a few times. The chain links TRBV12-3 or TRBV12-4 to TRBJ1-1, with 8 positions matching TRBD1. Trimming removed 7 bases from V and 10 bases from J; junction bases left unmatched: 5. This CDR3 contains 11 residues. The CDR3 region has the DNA TGTGCCAGCAATCAGGGGGCTGGAGCTTTCTTT. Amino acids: CASNQGAGAFF.

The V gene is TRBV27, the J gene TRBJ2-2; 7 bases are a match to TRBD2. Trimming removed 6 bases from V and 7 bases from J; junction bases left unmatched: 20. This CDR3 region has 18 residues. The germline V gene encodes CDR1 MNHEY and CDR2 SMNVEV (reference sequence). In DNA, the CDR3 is TGTGCCAGCAGCCTATTCTCACCTAGCGGCGCCCTTTACGGGGAGCTGTTTTTT. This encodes CASSLFSPSGALYGELFF.

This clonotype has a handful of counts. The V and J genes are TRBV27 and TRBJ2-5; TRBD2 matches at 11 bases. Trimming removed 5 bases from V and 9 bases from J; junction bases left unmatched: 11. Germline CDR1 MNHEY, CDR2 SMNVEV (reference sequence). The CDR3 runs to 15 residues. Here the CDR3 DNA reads TGTGCCAGCAGTCCTGGGACTAGCGGTCTTTCGCCCCAGTACTTC. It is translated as CASSPGTSGLSPQYF.

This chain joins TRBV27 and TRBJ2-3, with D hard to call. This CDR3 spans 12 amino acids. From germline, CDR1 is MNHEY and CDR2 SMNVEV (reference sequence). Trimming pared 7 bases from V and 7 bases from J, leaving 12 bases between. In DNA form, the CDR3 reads TGTGCCAGCAATCAGACACCCTATACGCAGTATTTT. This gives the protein CASNQTPYTQYF.